Sequencing of this T cell receptor beta chain was carried out in a study of blood T cell repertoires in COVID-19. Study details: Italy, Spain and the United States were the sources of the convalescent and acute COVID-19 samples.

Profiling relied on immunoSEQ multiplex PCR, and the TCRdb table lists in-frame clones only, not all of them. Here the sample spans about 200,000 clones, 88% being singletons. Germline V gene data show CDR1 as SGHDN and CDR2 as FVKESK. Trimming took 6 bases from V and 8 from J; bases not matched to a gene: 7. This CDR3 has 13 residues. The receptor comes from a man between 18 and 35 years old with active or convalescent COVID-19. The specimen was peripheral blood. The chain recombines TRBV14 with TRBJ2-1; 7 nucleotides agree with TRBD2. The CDR3 here is CASRPRESDEQFF. The CDR3 region has the DNA TGTGCCAGCAGACCGCGGGAGTCGGATGAGCAGTTCTTC.